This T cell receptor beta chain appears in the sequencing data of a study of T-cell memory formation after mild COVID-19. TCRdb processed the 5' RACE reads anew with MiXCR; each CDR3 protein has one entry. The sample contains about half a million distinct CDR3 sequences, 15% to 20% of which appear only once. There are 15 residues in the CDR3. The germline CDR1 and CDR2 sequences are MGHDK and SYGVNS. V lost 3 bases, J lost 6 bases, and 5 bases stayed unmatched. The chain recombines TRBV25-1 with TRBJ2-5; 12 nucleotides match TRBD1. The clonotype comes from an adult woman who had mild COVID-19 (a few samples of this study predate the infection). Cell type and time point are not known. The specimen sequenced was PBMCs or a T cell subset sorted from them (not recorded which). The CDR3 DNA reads TGTGCCAGCAGTGAGGGGACAGGGGGCGGGAAGACCCAGTACTTC. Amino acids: CASSEGTGGGKTQYF. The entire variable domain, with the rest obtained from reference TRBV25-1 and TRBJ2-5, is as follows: EADIYQTPRYLVIGTGKKITLECSQTMGHDKMYWYQQDPGMELHLIHYSYGVNSTEKGDLSSESTVSRIRTEHFPLTLESARPSHTSQYLCASSEGTGGGKTQYFGPGTRLLVL.